This record covers a single TCR beta chain. This specimen comes from a study of blood T cell repertoires in COVID-19. Per the study methods: Reference gene primer amplification yielded estimated nucleated cell counts. Profiling relied on immunoSEQ multiplex PCR, and the TCRdb table lists in-frame clones only, not all of them. The DNA gave D and trimming, while V, J and clone size come from that table. The data contain 150,000 to 180,000 clones, approximately 80% of them seen just once; the ten biggest clones take up around 3.5%. This CDR3 region has 14 residues. Trimming removed 2 bases at V and 2 bases at J, with 9 bases between. The germline V gene has CDR1 SGHTA and CDR2 FQGNSA.

The origin of this receptor is a woman aged 80 or older with acute or convalescent COVID-19. V is TRBV7-2 and J is TRBJ1-1; D unclear. Sample: peripheral blood. CDR3 loop: CASSLSNSNTEAFF. CDR3 sequence (DNA): TGTGCCAGCAGCTTATCCAACTCAAACACTGAAGCTTTCTTT.